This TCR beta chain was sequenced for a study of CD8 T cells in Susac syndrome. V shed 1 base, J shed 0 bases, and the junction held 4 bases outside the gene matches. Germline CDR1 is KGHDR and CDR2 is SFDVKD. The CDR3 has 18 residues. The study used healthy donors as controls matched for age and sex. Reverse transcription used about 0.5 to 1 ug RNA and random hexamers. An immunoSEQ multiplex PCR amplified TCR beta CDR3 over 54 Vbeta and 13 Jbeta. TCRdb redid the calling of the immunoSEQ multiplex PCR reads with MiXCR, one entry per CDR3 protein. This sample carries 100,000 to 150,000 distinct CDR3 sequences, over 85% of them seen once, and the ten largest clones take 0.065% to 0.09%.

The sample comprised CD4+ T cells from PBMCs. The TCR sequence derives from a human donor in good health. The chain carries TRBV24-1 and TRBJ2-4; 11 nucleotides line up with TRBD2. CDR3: CATSDFVGTSGAKNIQYF. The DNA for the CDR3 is TGTGCCACCAGTGATTTCGTCGGGACTAGCGGAGCCAAAAACATTCAGTACTTC.